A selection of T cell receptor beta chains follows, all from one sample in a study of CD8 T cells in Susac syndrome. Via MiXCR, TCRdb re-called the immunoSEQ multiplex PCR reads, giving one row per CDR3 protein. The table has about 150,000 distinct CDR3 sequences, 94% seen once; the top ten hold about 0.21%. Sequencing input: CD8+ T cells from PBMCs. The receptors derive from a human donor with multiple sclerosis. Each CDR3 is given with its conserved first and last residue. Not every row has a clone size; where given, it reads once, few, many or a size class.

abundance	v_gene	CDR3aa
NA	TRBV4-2	CASSQDDDRVLSGANVLTF
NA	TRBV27	CASSGATGTNEKLFF
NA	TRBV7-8	CASSSPNTTGVRGNQPQHF
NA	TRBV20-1	CSARGPGQEVPPPLHF
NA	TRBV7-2	CASSISSRGTGGAGELFF
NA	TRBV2	CASSEQARNTDTQYF
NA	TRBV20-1	CSALDSHTDTQYF
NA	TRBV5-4	CASSLGPGGFTGELFF
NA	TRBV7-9	CASSAPSTETQYF
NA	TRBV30	CAWSHVYTDPSNEQFF
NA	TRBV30	CAWSVIENTIYF
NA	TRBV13	CASKGANTGELFF
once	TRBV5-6	CASSLGARTATGELFF
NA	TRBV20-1	CSVKRYRELSGNTIYF
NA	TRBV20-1	CSARVGAGSGELFF
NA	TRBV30	CASREGGKELFF
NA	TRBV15	CATSSIRDSSSYEQYF
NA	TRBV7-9	CASSAGPIYGYTF
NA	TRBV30	CAWMGGHAGGRNEQFF
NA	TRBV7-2	CASSVQAYEQYF
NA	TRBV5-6	CASSFSGARTEAFF
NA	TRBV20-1	CSASGPKLIVYEQYF
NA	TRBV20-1	CSAREGHRNTGELFF
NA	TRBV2	CASVWTESTDTQYF
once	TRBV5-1	CASSLWGAVENSPLHF
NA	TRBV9	CASSVGTGEPQHF
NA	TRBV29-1	CSVEDKDYEQYF
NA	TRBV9	CASSSQRGGGSYNEQFF
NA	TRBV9	CASSVARGWTDTQYF
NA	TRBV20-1	CSAGRGVNNEQFF
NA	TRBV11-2	CASWSTSGSYNEQFF
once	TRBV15	CATSGREGAYGYTF
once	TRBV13	CASSLTTHTDTQYF
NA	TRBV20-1	CSAQGIGPYEQYF
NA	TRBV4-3	CASSRTLWDRVNNEQFF
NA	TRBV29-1	CSVVRAPSGGYTF
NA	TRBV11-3	CASSPLAPGSNVLTF
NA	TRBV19	CASSITSGTNTEAFF
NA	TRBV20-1	CSARDRWDSVLEETQYF
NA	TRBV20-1	CSARDRGSAEAFF
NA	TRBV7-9	CASSPRDRTDTQYF
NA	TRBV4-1	CASSPVDRELTDTQYF